This T cell receptor beta chain was identified during a study of TIL therapy for anti-PD-1-resistant metastatic lung cancer (dated by TCRdb to 2020 to 2022). Study-level background: Among the enrolled patients, the median age was roughly 54 years (range about 38-85), and the median tumor PD-L1 proportion score was more than 4.5%. The cohort was composed predominantly of lung adenocarcinoma, with a handful of EGFR-mutant and two ALK-rearranged tumors included, and half of patients were identified as current or former smokers. Across the cohort, whole-exome sequencing showed a median non-synonymous tumor mutation burden of roughly 1.5 mutations per megabase. Clonotypes were tracked across tumor, expanded TIL product and serial blood samples by T cell receptor beta sequencing of tumor and peripheral blood. General findings and caveats noted by the study authors: TIL culture showed high clonal turnover, with many enriched product clones undetected in the baseline tumor, suggesting clonal contraction rather than faithful expansion. Because the cohort was highly selected, with more treatment-naive, never-smoker and oncogene-addicted patients than is typical, generalizability is limited. The study protocol defined all tumor marker inferences as exploratory. Higher clonality and lower diversity were observed in expanded TIL cultures than in baseline intratumoral T cells (median clonality around 5.9% vs 31%, p < 0.0001).

With regard to this clone: Its antigen remains unidentified. Base-call qualities are not available, and no considerably larger clone is one nucleotide away.

The CDR3, from cysteine to phenylalanine, totals 15 residues. Only the CDR3 DNA stays, 45 bases, in frame from base 1. Here V drops 2 bases and J drops 7 bases, and the junction holds 10 bases not matched to any gene. As encoded in the germline V gene (reference sequence), CDR1 is LGHDT while CDR2 is YNNKEL. TCR beta CDR3 regions were amplified from genomic DNA by bias-controlled multiplex PCR with the immunoSEQ v3 hsTCRB kit. The TCR libraries were sequenced on an Illumina NextSeq 500 to approximately 1.8 million read pairs for survey level or 5-6 million read pairs for deep level. Under the source paper's analysis protocol: Clonality was reported by immunoSEQ Analyzer software, which also assigned V, D and J genes and filtered out non-productive sequences. To compare repertoires between infused TIL and blood, productive Simpson clonality was used along with the Morisita overlap index of productive TRB rearrangements. TCRdb carries this immuneACCESS record with in-frame sequences only. Its versions omit some clonotypes, under half of them owing to an unresolved V gene in the studies checked, with the rest unexplained. From that table come the V and J calls and clone size; the DNA was used to work out D and trimming. The sample data list under 100,000 clones, and around 71% of these were observed just once. The ten largest account for approximately 10% of the sample.

In the paper's terms, the time point label means: pre-treatment sample, taken before nivolumab and TIL therapy. The baseline tumor samples were excised metastases, mostly pleural nodules or supraclavicular lymph nodes, taken from the same resection that was used to grow TIL. Tumors were harvested prior to any PD-1/PD-L1 blockade, after which nivolumab was administered to patients, and lymphodepletion, expanded TIL infusion and IL-2 were given to patients who progressed. Adults with stage 4 NSCLC were enrolled in a dual-center phase I trial from October 2017 to early 2020. Samples came from a single-arm, open-label phase I trial of tumor-infiltrating lymphocyte therapy with nivolumab in advanced non-small cell lung cancer. Portions of each resected tumor were snap-frozen in liquid nitrogen and were stored at -80 degrees C. Tumor regions of interest were selected on H&E sections by laser-capture macrodissection, were pulverized into 15 mg aliquots, and were extracted with Qiagen Allprep kits.

Source: tumor tissue, taken at baseline. The V and J genes are TRBV3-1 (or the pseudogene TRBV3-2) and TRBJ2-7, and TRBD2 matches 8 of the central bases. This TCR was sampled from a person between 25 and 79 years old with non-small cell lung cancer. The CDR3 region has the sequence CASSQYERGPGEQYF. The DNA sequence reads TGTGCCAGCAGCCAATATGAGCGGGGGCCGGGGGAGCAGTACTTC.